This T cell receptor beta chain was found in a study of T cell repertoires in cytomegalovirus infection. Turning to the study itself: Evidence of both CMV infection and a matching HLA type came from public TCR beta signatures. Study-level results: What dominated the ex vivo response were HLA-C-restricted CMV-specific TCR beta clonotypes. Summed public TCR beta family frequency identified CMV carriers bearing the relevant HLA.

TCRdb fed the reads into MiXCR, producing one record per CDR3 protein. This sample carries about half a million distinct CDR3 sequences, roughly a third of them seen once, and the ten largest clones take around a sixth. For this clonotype: The target antigen is unknown.

The CDR3 contains 15 residues. The V gene's germline CDR1 is LGHDT and CDR2 YNNKEL (reference sequence). The V end was cut by 1 base, the J end by 4 bases, with 12 bases between. The chain employs TRBV3-1 and TRBJ2-3; tentative D call: TRBD2 (6 bases). The material was cultured PBMCs, obtained from culture after CMV antigen stimulation. The sequence came from a human donor in good health (CMV status not recorded). Some clones in this sample may be carry-over from other donors' samples. The CDR3 loop reads CASSQAGAGADTQYF. The CDR3 DNA follows: TGTGCCAGCAGCCAAGCGGGAGCCGGCGCAGATACGCAGTATTTT.